This passage covers 2 T cell receptor beta chains from one sample sequenced in a study of cytomegalovirus exposure and HLA in healthy donors. Both 60 Vbeta primers and 13 Jbeta primers went into the PCR. TCRdb's table, derived via immunoSEQ multiplex PCR, lists solely in-frame clones and lacks some. The sample's table shows around 52,000 clones. Material for sequencing was PBMCs. The receptors were gathered from a woman between 50 and 59 years old in good health and CMV-seropositive.

The chain combines TRBV27 with TRBJ2-6; the D gene is possibly TRBD1 (5 bases). The germline CDR1 and CDR2 sequences are MNHEY and SMNVEV (reference sequence). Trimming took off 3 bases at V and 4 bases at J, with 10 bases between the two ends. This CDR3 is built from 15 residues. CDR3 sequence (DNA): TGTGCCAGCAGTTTCCAGGGATCCGGGGCCAACGTCCTGACTTTC. It translates to CASSFQGSGANVLTF. The whole variable domain, remainder taken from reference TRBV27 and TRBJ2-6, is EAQVTQNPRYLITVTGKKLTVTCSQNMNHEYMSWYRQDPGLGLRQIYYSMNVEVTDKGDVPEGYKVSRKEKRNFPLILESPSPNQTSLYFCASSFQGSGANVLTFGAGSRLTVL.

CDR3 nucleotide sequence: TGTGCCAGCAGCTTAGGAGGGATGGGCACCGGGGAGCTGTTTTTT. It yields the protein CASSLGGMGTGELFF. The V call is TRBV7-9, the J call TRBJ2-2; D is perhaps TRBD2 (5 bases). The V end lost 1 base, the J end lost 4 bases, and 10 bases lay between the germline ends. This CDR3 has 15 amino acids. Germline V CDR1 and CDR2: SEHNR, FQNEAQ (reference sequence).